A selection of T cell receptor delta chains follows, all from one sample in a study of gamma-delta T cells after stem cell transplantation. TCRdb re-called clones from the RT-PCR reads using CATT. The data show about 1,300 delta-chain clones, 10% seen once. The sample consisted of gamma-delta T cells. The receptors shown here come from a human donor. It is not recorded whose cells these are; they may come from a transplant donor. The CDR3 runs from the conserved cysteine through the conserved F or W. Each record gives: clone size, D gene, V gene, J gene, CDR3 protein, CDR3 DNA. A D gene is named only where the DNA matches it firmly. Clone size is stated in some rows and not others, as once, few, many or a class when expanded.

>NA|NA|TRDV2|TRDJ1
CACDALRGSDTDKLIF
TGTGCCTGTGACGCCCTTAGGGGATCGGACACCGACAAACTCATCTTT
>few|NA|TRDV2|TRDJ1
CACDPVTGDDKLIF
TGTGCCTGTGACCCTGTGACGGGCGACGATAAACTCATCTTT
>medium-sized|NA|TRDV2|TRDJ1
CACDTLFAGARGSDKLIF
TGTGCCTGTGACACTTTGTTCGCTGGGGCCAGAGGTTCGGATAAACTCATCTTT
>NA|TRDD3|TRDV2|TRDJ1
CACDSLGDTGYTDKLIF
TGTGCCTGTGACTCACTGGGGGACACGGGGTACACCGATAAACTCATCTTT
>NA|NA|TRDV1|TRDJ1
CALGELSWVVSSDKLIF
TGTGCTCTTGGGGAACTTTCCTGGGTAGTATCATCCGATAAACTCATCTTT
>few|TRDD3|TRDV2|TRDJ3
CACDTLGGQISWDTRQMFF
TGTGCCTGTGACACCCTGGGGGGCCAGATCTCCTGGGACACCCGACAGATGTTTTTC
>medium-sized|TRDD3|TRDV1|TRDJ1
CALGERLPIPSYWGIPKYTDKLIF
TGTGCTCTTGGGGAGCGGCTTCCTATCCCCTCTTACTGGGGGATACCAAAGTACACCGATAAACTCATCTTT
>NA|TRDD3|TRDV1|TRDJ1
CALGEWGGATLYWGMTADKLIF
TGTGCTCTTGGGGAATGGGGTGGGGCTACCCTTTACTGGGGGATGACAGCCGATAAACTCATCTTT
>few|NA|TRDV2|TRDJ1
CACDTEGTDGELIF
TGTGCCTGTGACACCGAGGGAACAGATGGAGAACTCATCTTT
>few|TRDD3|TRDV3|TRDJ1
CASNHYDWGIKGGWGTDKLIF
TGTGCCTCTAACCACTACGACTGGGGGATAAAGGGGGGTTGGGGCACCGATAAACTCATCTTT
>few|TRDD3|TRDV2|TRDJ1
CACDSLPGDTRVTDKLIF
TGTGCCTGTGACTCGTTACCGGGGGATACGCGTGTCACCGATAAACTCATCTTT
>NA|TRDD3|TRDV2|TRDJ3
CACDTPTGGSSSCDTRPMFF
TGTGCCTGTGACACGCCTACTGGGGGCTCGAGCTCCTGTGACACCCGCCCGATGTTTTTC
>medium-sized|TRDD3|TRDV2|TRDJ1
CACDTVLGDTRDKLIF
TGTGCCTGTGACACCGTTCTGGGGGATACGCGCGATAAACTCATCTTT
>NA|TRDD3|TRDV1|TRDJ1
CALGELWGYISTDKLIF
TGTGCTCTTGGGGAACTTTGGGGATACATCTCCACCGATAAACTCATCTTT
>NA|TRDD3|TRDV2|TRDJ3
CACDTVLGDTRDTRQMFF
TGTGCCTGTGACACCGTACTGGGGGATACTCGGGACACCCGACAGATGTTTTTC
>medium-sized|TRDD3|TRDV2|TRDJ3
CACDTVLGDSSWDTRQMFF
TGTGCCTGTGACACCGTACTGGGGGATAGCTCCTGGGACACCCGACAGATGTTTTTC
>medium-sized|TRDD3|TRDV2|TRDJ1
CACEPLSWGIEDTDKLIF
TGTGCCTGTGAGCCGCTGTCTTGGGGGATAGAAGACACCGATAAACTCATCTTT
>NA|TRDD3|TRDV1|TRDJ1
CALGEKRGGLPVNLIF
TGTGCTCTTGGGGAAAAAAGAGGGGGATTACCCGTCAATCTCATCTTT
>medium-sized|TRDD3|TRDV2|TRDJ1
CACDTVTGGLDTDKLIF
TGTGCCTGTGACACCGTGACTGGGGGCCTCGACACCGATAAACTCATCTTT
>few|TRDD3|TRDV1|TRDJ1
CALGEIWEAVDEDWGIVDKLIF
TGTGCTCTTGGGGAAATCTGGGAGGCGGTGGATGAGGACTGGGGGATTGTCGATAAACTCATCTTT
>NA|NA|TRDV2|TRDJ1
CACDTVRITADKLIF
TGTGCCTGTGACACGGTGCGTATAACGGCCGATAAACTCATCTTT
>few|TRDD3|TRDV2|TRDJ1
CACDRLLGDTRADKLIF
TGTGCCTGTGACAGACTACTGGGGGATACGCGGGCCGACAAACTCATCTTT
>NA|NA|TRDV2|TRDJ3
CACDSTGRSSSWVTRQMFF
TGTGCCTGTGACAGTACTGGGAGATCAAGCTCCTGGGTCACCCGACAGATGTTTTTC
>large|TRDD3|TRDV2|TRDJ1
CACDPTTHTGGSYTDKLIF
TGTGCCTGTGACCCTACTACCCACACTGGGGGATCGTACACCGATAAACTCATCTTT
>NA|TRDD3|TRDV2|TRDJ1
CACDTVETTGAHKLIF
TGTGCCTGTGACACCGTAGAGACTACTGGGGCTCATAAACTCATCTTT
>NA|TRDD3|TRDV2|TRDJ1
CACDAIVAGGYGTLIF
TGTGCCTGTGACGCGATTGTTGCTGGGGGATACGGAACACTCATCTTT
>large|TRDD3|TRDV2|TRDJ1
CACDTVTGGYNGTSYTDKLIF
TGTGCCTGTGACACCGTCACTGGGGGATACAACGGGACTTCGTACACCGATAAACTCATCTTT
>few|NA|TRDV1|TRDJ2
CALGESGYIAAQLFF
TGTGCTCTTGGGGAAAGCGGATACATTGCAGCACAACTCTTCTTT
>NA|NA|TRDV2|TRDJ1
CACDTVGAYTDKLIF
TGTGCCTGTGACACCGTGGGTGCGTACACCGATAAACTCATCTTT
>large|TRDD3|TRDV2|TRDJ1
CACDTVLGDTDKLIF
TGTGCCTGTGACACCGTACTGGGGGATACCGATAAACTCATCTTT
>few|NA|TRDV2|TRDJ1
CACDTLSVLGTNTDKLIF
TGTGCCTGTGACACCCTCTCAGTATTGGGGACGAACACCGATAAACTCATCTTT
>medium-sized|NA|TRDV2|TRDJ3
CACDTPGEDQSSWDTRQMFF
TGTGCCTGTGACACTCCCGGGGAAGACCAGAGCTCCTGGGACACCCGACAGATGTTTTTC
>NA|TRDD3|TRDV2|TRDJ1
CACDLWGIRNEELIF
TGTGCCTGTGACCTCTGGGGGATACGCAACGAAGAGCTCATCTTT
>few|TRDD3|TRDV2|TRDJ1
CACDILLGDTEEDKLIF
TGTGCCTGTGACATCTTACTGGGGGATACGGAGGAAGATAAACTCATCTTT
>medium-sized|NA|TRDV2|TRDJ1
CACDTVGGLLIRGTDKLIF
TGTGCCTGTGACACCGTAGGGGGCCTTCTGATACGAGGAACCGATAAACTCATCTTT
>NA|TRDD3|TRDV2|TRDJ1
CACDTMLMGDITTDKLIF
TGTGCCTGTGACACCATGTTAATGGGGGATATAACCACCGATAAGCTCATCTTT
>NA|NA|TRDV1|TRDJ1
CALGKALYPTWGVVMKLAARKLIF
TGTGCTCTTGGGAAGGCCCTATATCCTACTTGGGGAGTCGTCATGAAGTTGGCAGCGAGGAAGCTCATCTTT
>large|TRDD3|TRDV1|TRDJ1
CALGAPPMWGIRHFLYTDKLIF
TGTGCTCTTGGGGCTCCTCCTATGTGGGGGATACGACACTTTTTGTACACCGATAAACTCATCTTT
>NA|TRDD2|TRDV1|TRDJ1
CALGDALPSYGKLGYINKLIF
TGTGCTCTTGGGGATGCCCTACCTTCCTACGGAAAATTGGGGTATATTAATAAACTCATCTTT
>NA|NA|TRDV2|TRDJ3
CACDSTGRSSSWDTRQMFF
TGTGCCTGTGACAGTACTGGGAGATCAAGCTCCTGGGACACCCGACAGATGTTTTTC
>NA|TRDD3|TRAV29/DV5|TRDJ1
CAASAETGYWGARPDKLIF
TGTGCAGCAAGCGCCGAAACGGGATACTGGGGGGCCAGGCCCGATAAACTCATCTTT
>few|TRDD3|TRDV2|TRDJ1
CACDTVELGDTLSDKLIF
TGTGCCTGTGACACCGTTGAACTGGGGGATACACTCTCCGATAAACTCATCTTT
>large|NA|TRDV2|TRDJ1
CACDTVHRNGDKLIF
TGTGCCTGTGACACCGTTCACCGGAACGGCGATAAACTCATCTTT
>large|TRDD3|TRDV2|TRDJ1
CACDILTVDGDTTDKLIF
TGTGCCTGTGACATATTAACCGTCGACGGGGATACCACCGATAAACTCATCTTT
>few|TRDD3|TRDV1|TRDJ1
CALAEDWGIIRHPRGGDKLIF
TGTGCTCTTGCAGAAGACTGGGGGATAATCCGACACCCACGTGGGGGGGATAAACTCATCTTT
>medium-sized|TRDD3|TRDV2|TRDJ1
CACDTVSRSPDPLGDIPILADKLIF
TGTGCCTGTGACACCGTCTCCCGGTCTCCTGACCCACTGGGGGATATCCCAATACTGGCCGATAAACTCATCTTT
>NA|NA|TRDV2|TRDJ3
CACDSAGRESSWDTRQMFF
TGTGCCTGTGACAGCGCGGGGAGGGAGAGCTCCTGGGACACCCGACAGATGTTTTTC
>few|TRDD3|TRDV2|TRDJ1
CACDTADWGLRGSSDKLIF
TGTGCCTGTGACACCGCGGACTGGGGGCTGCGAGGTAGTAGCGATAAACTCATCTTT
>medium-sized|TRDD3|TRDV2|TRDJ1
CACDALGDTLTYTDKLIF
TGTGCCTGTGACGCTCTGGGGGATACCCTAACGTACACCGATAAACTCATCTTT
>few|TRDD2|TRDV1|TRDJ1
CALRFIRLPRIGGATYTDKLIF
TGTGCTCTCCGGTTCATTCGCCTTCCTAGGATCGGGGGGGCGACGTACACCGATAAACTCATCTTT
>large|NA|TRDV3|TRDJ1
CACGCVGATDTDKLIF
TGTGCCTGCGGCTGCGTCGGGGCGACGGACACCGATAAACTCATCTTT
>medium-sized|TRDD3|TRDV2|TRDJ1
CACDTVGTGGYTHSEYTDKLIF
TGTGCCTGTGACACGGTGGGAACTGGGGGATACACTCACTCAGAGTACACCGATAAACTCATCTTT
>NA|TRDD3|TRDV2|TRDJ3
CACEVAGGYALYTRQMFF
TGTGCCTGTGAGGTGGCTGGGGGCTATGCCTTGTACACCCGACAGATGTTTTTC
>NA|TRDD3|TRDV2|TRDJ1
CACDSLLGIPDKLIF
TGTGCCTGTGACTCTTTACTGGGGATACCCGATAAACTCATCTTT
>few|TRDD3|TRDV2|TRDJ1
CACDGLLGDNEVGTDELIF
TGTGCCTGTGACGGCTTACTGGGGGATAATGAGGTGGGCACCGATGAACTCATCTTT
>medium-sized|TRDD3|TRDV2|TRDJ1
CACDTIGDWGLPRAYTDKLIF
TGTGCCTGTGACACCATTGGCGACTGGGGGTTACCAAGAGCGTACACCGATAAACTCATCTTT
>medium-sized|TRDD3|TRDV1|TRDJ2
CALILWGIPAQLFF
TGTGCTCTTATACTATGGGGGATACCAGCACAACTCTTCTTT
>NA|NA|TRDV1|TRDJ1
CALGEQRRGGEGDFTDKLIF
TGTGCTCTTGGGGAACAACGCCGCGGAGGAGAGGGGGACTTCACCGATAAACTCATCTTT